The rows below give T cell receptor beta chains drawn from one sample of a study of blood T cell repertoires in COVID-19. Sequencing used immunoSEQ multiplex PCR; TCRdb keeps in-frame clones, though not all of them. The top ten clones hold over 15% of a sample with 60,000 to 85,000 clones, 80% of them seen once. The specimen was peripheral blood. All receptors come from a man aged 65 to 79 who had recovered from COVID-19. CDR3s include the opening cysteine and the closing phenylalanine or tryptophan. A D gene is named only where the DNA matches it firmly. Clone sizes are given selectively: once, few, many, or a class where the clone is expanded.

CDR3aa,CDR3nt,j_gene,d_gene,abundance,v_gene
CASSLGWRHLAKNIQYF,TGTGCCAGCAGCTTAGGATGGCGACACCTAGCCAAAAACATTCAGTACTTC,TRBJ2-4,-,-,TRBV7-9
CASSYMRRTNEKLFF,TGTGCCAGCAGTTACATGCGGCGAACTAATGAAAAACTGTTTTTT,TRBJ1-4,-,once,TRBV6-6
CASSLREGQTGELFF,TGTGCCAGCAGCTTGCGGGAGGGCCAAACCGGGGAGCTGTTTTTT,TRBJ2-2,TRBD2,-,TRBV7-6
CASKRRGHTEAFF,TGTGCCAGCAAAAGAAGGGGCCACACTGAAGCTTTCTTT,TRBJ1-1,-,-,TRBV5-8
CASSLSQANNSPLHF,TGTGCCAGCAGTTTATCCCAGGCCAATAATTCACCCCTCCACTTT,TRBJ1-6,-,-,TRBV27
CASMQQPGQGAYGYTF,TGTGCCAGCATGCAGCAGCCGGGACAGGGGGCCTATGGCTACACCTTC,TRBJ1-2,TRBD1,-,TRBV27
CASSLARSATTNEKLFF,TGTGCCAGCAGCTTGGCGCGTTCAGCGACAACTAATGAAAAACTGTTTTTT,TRBJ1-4,-,-,TRBV5-5
CASSYRQLDTEAFF,TGTGCCAGCAGTTACCGACAGTTGGACACTGAAGCTTTCTTT,TRBJ1-1,-,-,TRBV6-6
CSVEDNSLGYEQYF,TGCAGCGTTGAAGATAACAGCTTGGGCTACGAGCAGTACTTC,TRBJ2-7,-,-,TRBV29-1
CASTLDGNSGNTIYF,TGTGCCAGCACCCTAGACGGAAACTCTGGAAACACCATATATTTT,TRBJ1-3,-,-,TRBV7-2
CASSRTGYETQYF,TGTGCCAGCAGTAGGACAGGGTACGAGACCCAGTACTTC,TRBJ2-5,TRBD1,-,TRBV12-3/TRBV12-4
CASSIQSNQPQHF,TGTGCCAGTAGTATACAAAGCAATCAGCCCCAGCATTTT,TRBJ1-5,-,-,TRBV19
CASSLGGTGDELFF,TGTGCCAGCAGCTTAGGGGGGACAGGGGACGAGCTGTTTTTT,TRBJ2-2,TRBD1,-,TRBV7-2
CASSKRSGGGTDTQYF,TGTGCCAGCAGCAAACGTAGCGGGGGGGGCACAGATACGCAGTATTTT,TRBJ2-3,TRBD2,-,TRBV11-3
CASSFRQASSNEKLFF,TGTGCCAGTAGTTTTAGACAGGCCTCTTCTAATGAAAAACTGTTTTTT,TRBJ1-4,-,once,TRBV19
CASSQTGDSYEQYF,TGTGCCAGTAGTCAGACAGGGGACTCCTACGAGCAGTACTTC,TRBJ2-7,TRBD1,-,TRBV19
CASSSPAYDRLANYGYTF,TGTGCCAGCAGCTCCCCGGCGTACGACAGGTTGGCAAACTATGGCTACACCTTC,TRBJ1-2,-,-,TRBV5-4
CASRGLAGELSTDTQYF,TGTGCCAGCAGGGGACTAGCGGGAGAGCTAAGCACAGATACGCAGTATTTT,TRBJ2-3,TRBD2,-,TRBV2
CASSLDGTGGVASGYTF,TGCGCCAGCAGCTTGGATGGGACAGGAGGGGTCGCCTCTGGCTACACCTTC,TRBJ1-2,TRBD1,-,TRBV5-1
CASSLTGAATEAFF,TGTGCCAGCAGCTTGACAGGGGCCGCCACTGAAGCTTTCTTT,TRBJ1-1,TRBD1,-,TRBV7-2
CASGNPAQNTGELFF,TGTGCCAGCGGAAACCCAGCGCAGAACACCGGGGAGCTGTTTTTT,TRBJ2-2,-,once,TRBV5-5
CASSMRTGSGNTIYF,TGTGCCAGCAGCATGAGGACAGGCTCTGGAAACACCATATATTTT,TRBJ1-3,TRBD1,-,TRBV7-2
CATGGRALLQETQYF,TGTGCCACGGGGGGGAGAGCGCTGCTCCAAGAGACCCAGTACTTC,TRBJ2-5,TRBD2,few,TRBV6-5
CASSLSWRGANKNSPLHF,TGTGCCAGCAGTTTATCGTGGCGGGGGGCGAACAAGAATTCACCCCTCCACTTT,TRBJ1-6,-,-,TRBV28
CASSSGTGEMWEKLFF,TGTGCCAGCAGTTCCGGCACAGGGGAGATGTGGGAAAAACTGTTTTTT,TRBJ1-4,TRBD1,-,TRBV28
CASSTLRQVTGELFF,TGTGCCAGCAGCACCCTTCGACAGGTTACCGGGGAGCTGTTTTTT,TRBJ2-2,-,few,TRBV5-6
CASSPGPDRPRKLFF,TGCGCCAGCAGCCCTGGGCCCGATCGGCCAAGAAAACTGTTTTTT,TRBJ1-4,-,-,TRBV5-1
CASSVGRVDEKLFF,TGTGCCAGCAGCGTAGGCAGGGTCGATGAAAAACTGTTTTTT,TRBJ1-4,-,-,TRBV9
CASQYIQGTGELFF,TGTGCCAGCCAATACATCCAGGGCACCGGGGAGCTGTTTTTT,TRBJ2-2,-,few,TRBV2
CASSLASASDTQYF,TGCGCCAGCAGCTTGGCTAGCGCATCAGATACGCAGTATTTT,TRBJ2-3,-,-,TRBV5-1
CATSRRTGPNSPLHF,TGTGCCACCAGCAGGAGGACAGGGCCAAATTCACCCCTCCACTTT,TRBJ1-6,TRBD1,-,TRBV15
CASSWRQHVEAFF,TGTGCCAGCAGTTGGAGACAGCACGTTGAAGCTTTCTTT,TRBJ1-1,-,-,TRBV12-3/TRBV12-4
CASSPLGHIGFNSNEQFF,TGTGCCAGCAGCCCGCTCGGCCACATCGGGTTTAATAGCAATGAGCAGTTCTTC,TRBJ2-1,-,once,TRBV7-9
CASSLGAGQFNSPYGYTF,TGTGCCAGCAGCCTAGGGGCAGGCCAGTTTAACTCTCCCTATGGCTACACCTTC,TRBJ1-2,-,-,TRBV27
CASSLGPSSPGELFF,TGCGCCAGCAGCTTGGGTCCTTCGAGCCCCGGGGAGCTGTTTTTT,TRBJ2-2,-,-,TRBV5-1
CASSQDLAAETQYF,TGTGCCAGCAGCCAAGACCTCGCGGCGGAGACCCAGTACTTC,TRBJ2-5,-,-,TRBV3-1/TRBV3-2
CASSFKAASSYNSPLHF,TGTGCCAGCAGCTTTAAGGCGGCGAGCTCCTATAATTCACCCCTCCACTTT,TRBJ1-6,-,few,TRBV7-2
CATRQGSTGELFF,TGTGCCACGAGACAGGGGTCTACCGGGGAGCTGTTTTTT,TRBJ2-2,TRBD1,-,TRBV24-1
CAWRGTGYGYTF,TGTGCCTGGAGAGGGACAGGATATGGCTACACCTTC,TRBJ1-2,TRBD1,many,TRBV30
CASSLPRTGGYTEAFF,TGTGCCAGCAGCTTGCCTCGGACTGGGGGGTACACTGAAGCTTTCTTT,TRBJ1-1,-,few,TRBV5-4
CASRTQGNNEQFF,TGTGCCAGCAGAACTCAGGGGAACAATGAGCAGTTCTTC,TRBJ2-1,-,-,TRBV28
CASSQRSGVSYEQYF,TGTGCCAGCAGCCAAAGATCAGGGGTATCCTACGAGCAGTACTTC,TRBJ2-7,-,-,TRBV3-1/TRBV3-2
CASSPSLAGVQETQYF,TGTGCCAGCAGTCCCTCCCTAGCGGGAGTACAAGAGACCCAGTACTTC,TRBJ2-5,TRBD2,-,TRBV28
CASSLFSQREGGELFF,TGTGCCAGCAGTTTATTCTCCCAGCGGGAGGGCGGGGAGCTGTTTTTT,TRBJ2-2,TRBD2,-,TRBV27
CASSQGLAGQETQYF,TGTGCCAGCAGCCAAGGACTAGCGGGCCAAGAGACCCAGTACTTC,TRBJ2-5,TRBD2,-,TRBV3-1/TRBV3-2